The clone carrying this T cell receptor beta chain has a handful of counts. This entry is derived from a study of blood T cell repertoires in COVID-19. Study at large: The United States, Italy and Spain provided the acute and convalescent COVID-19 samples.

Only in-frame clones appear in the TCRdb table, and some are missing; sequencing was by immunoSEQ multiplex PCR. The sample carries roughly 130,000 clones, roughly 90% recorded once. From germline, CDR1 is SEHNR and CDR2 FQNEAQ (reference sequence). Trimming cost V 4 bases and J 1 base; bases outside gene matches: 2. The CDR3 is made up of 14 amino acids. Material for sequencing was PBMCs or T cells enriched from blood (not recorded which). The sequence was obtained from a woman aged 50 to 60 who had recovered from COVID-19. The rearrangement links TRBV7-9 to TRBJ2-3, with TRBD1 identical over 7 bases. The CDR3: CASSSGTGTDTQYF. CDR3 nucleotide sequence: TGTGCCAGCAGCTCCGGGACAGGCACAGATACGCAGTATTTT.